This T cell receptor beta chain is from a study of cytomegalovirus exposure and HLA in healthy donors (dated by TCRdb to about 2017). Background for the entire study: An earlier analysis of 587 of the donors reported approximately 300 Gb of sequence data and 120 million or so unique TCR beta sequences from about 200 million T cells. All discovery cohort repertoires had been generated using a single sequencing platform. In an earlier analysis of a few hundred of the donors, high-throughput TCR beta sequencing was used to judge whether each TCR beta V gene segment behaved as functional or pseudogenic. To study patterns of TCR occurrence, a later analysis re-analyzed previously published TCR beta repertoires from more than 550 donors and added high-resolution HLA genotyping. The study aimed to test whether cataloging public T cell receptors could reveal signatures of past pathogen exposure. In the later analysis, no new phenotypic data were used to find candidate immune exposures; instead, reliance was placed on TCR beta sequences and their occurrence across donors. To predict cytomegalovirus infection status, the study combined high-throughput TCR immunosequencing, statistical association of individual TCRs with disease status, and machine learning. In addition to the first cohort of 650 to 800 subjects, a separate validation cohort of 100 to 150 different subjects was used. Alongside the repertoire data, information on donor age, sex, ethnicity and CMV serostatus was compiled. Across under 500 genotyped donors of the cohort, an average of 235,054 unique TCR beta nucleotide sequences per donor were sequenced, and roughly a sixth of those sequences were non-productive. The number of typed donors differed by locus: roughly 620-640 for A, B, C, DRB1 and DQB1; 522 for DQA1; about 600 for DPA1; and around 490 for DPB1. Class I and class II HLA loci were covered by the typing at four-digit resolution. In a later genetic analysis, genome-wide SNP genotypes for about 55% of the roughly 670 donors were used, and that subset was treated as a discovery cohort. Among the roughly 410 genotyped donors, around 81% belonged to the genetic ancestry cluster associated with self-reported Caucasian donors. Using immunosequencing, the study profiled T cell repertoires from 666 subjects and related those repertoires to cytomegalovirus serostatus. A handful of DR-DQ haplotypes were handled as single units for association and clustering because linkage in the cohort was strong. Roughly 300 gigabases of sequencing data and tens of millions of unique TCR sequences were included in an early release covering under 650 HLA-typed donors. What the research found in general, with its limitations: Roughly uniform sequencing depth across donors was assumed in presence/absence analyses, although this assumption may not hold. A later analysis found that TCR association rates varied across HLA loci, with DRB1 alleles showing the most associated TCRs and HLA-C alleles the fewest. According to a later analysis, most CMV-associated TCR beta chains appeared to be HLA-restricted, and the HLA associations seemed to be driven largely by CMV exposure. Because some donors lacked HLA typing at each locus, the association tests relied only on the typed subset. The classifier was reported to diagnose cytomegalovirus status with high specificity and sensitivity in both the original and validation cohorts. A later analysis reported that several top co-occurrence clusters appeared linked to parvovirus B19, influenza, CMV and Epstein-Barr virus. This cohort had only TCR beta chains sequenced, and the lack of alpha or paired-chain data limited which features could be detected. In vitro tests confirmed that a few of the cytomegalovirus-associated TCR beta chains recognize cytomegalovirus antigens. A later analysis found that HLA-associated TCR beta chains were more clonally expanded and had lower generation probabilities than equally common non-associated chains. At a false discovery rate of 0.05, a later analysis linked under 20,000 TCR beta sequences to specific HLA alleles. A cluster of highly shared sequence variants was judged likely to be a technical artifact of the sequencing pipeline. An association between a missense DCLRE1C variant and V-gene and J-gene trimming of TCR beta chains was found in a later genetic analysis and replicated in an independent cohort. Correlated functional status among segregating V segments might be attributable to linkage disequilibrium, but an unknown experimental factor could not be ruled out. According to a later genetic analysis, donors in an Asian-associated ancestry cluster had fewer N-insertions in productive TCRs than the approximately 610-donor mean. According to the authors, the approach could potentially be generalized to other disease states and immunological phenotypes. Strong co-occurrence of HLA alleles, especially DR and DQ, made assigning TCR associations to individual alleles difficult. Roughly 15 rarely observed V segments, including chromosome 9 orphons, were excluded from the earlier analysis of approximately 500 of the donors because counts were too low. In an earlier analysis of approximately 600 of the donors, most TCR beta V segments were observed in productive rearrangements about 90% or about 30% of the time, broadly matching IMGT annotations. CMV serostatus was the only immune exposure information available for the cohort. Some IMGT-functional V segments, including TRBV6-2 and TRBV6-3, could not be told apart with the 87-base-pair reads, so those segments were excluded. In the study, 150 to 200 TCR beta chains were listed as associated with cytomegalovirus. A further reported finding was that TCR beta sequences accurately predicted the HLA-A and HLA-B alleles for most subjects in the first cohort. Across donors, most TCR sequences were observed very rarely, whereas some public TCRs were present in many individuals.

Preparation of the library involved the immunoSEQ multiplex PCR assay. For the multiplex PCR, a mixture combining 60 forward primers for TCR Vbeta segments and 13 reverse primers for TCR Jbeta segments was used. The CDR3 region of rearranged TCR beta genes was amplified from genomic DNA with a multiplex PCR assay. The Illumina HiSeq System was used to sequence the amplified TCR beta libraries as 87-base-pair reads. In the paper's pipeline: A later analysis counted 65 million to 90 million unique TCR beta chains across the 650 to 700 repertoires, and approximately 11 million of these chains were shared by at least two donors. Raw reads were error-corrected and collapsed into unique sequences by a nearest-neighbor algorithm in which closely related sequences were merged to remove PCR and sequencing errors. V, D and J gene segments were assigned by aligning CDR3 sequences to IMGT reference sequences. For a sequence to be retained, at least a six-nucleotide match to both a V gene segment and a J gene segment was required. A rearrangement was called productive if the CDR3 had no stop codons and remained in frame with V and J, and every other rearrangement was called non-productive. CDR3 was defined according to IMGT convention as the region running from the second conserved V-encoded cysteine to the conserved J-encoded phenylalanine. Sequences without an unambiguous match to a single V gene segment were excluded from the earlier analysis of several hundred of the donors. In an earlier analysis of a few hundred of the donors, a V segment was called functional when productive rearrangements were above 56.7%, and segregating when the standard deviation between donors exceeded 5%. A statistical classification framework was built to diagnose cytomegalovirus status from the catalog of TCR beta chain sequences. In a later analysis, V and J genes were assigned by comparing TCR nucleotide sequences against IMGT/GENE-DB human TR gene sequences. A later analysis assigned CDR3 sequences and most-parsimonious VDJ recombination scenarios with the TCRdist pipeline. In a later analysis, each TCR beta chain was defined by its CDR3 amino acid sequence together with its V-gene family, and reads lacking a unique V-gene family were excluded. A later analysis removed 600 or so highly shared, low-generation-probability nucleotide sequences to deal with suspected cross-contamination and a sequencing artifact. In a later analysis, a clonal expansion index for each public chain was calculated from normalized within-repertoire ranks of inferred template counts. A later analysis computed generation probabilities with a VDJ recombination model fitted to out-of-frame rearrangements, and checked the results against IGoR. In a later analysis, TCR-TCR, TCR-HLA and TCR-CMV co-occurrence was scored with hypergeometric tests, and a repertoire-size bias correction was applied to TCR pairs. To estimate false discovery rates, a later analysis permuted the HLA or CMV assignments 20 times. In a later analysis, co-occurring TCRs were grouped with DBSCAN, and TCRdist sequence similarity was added when clustering was performed within HLA-allele-positive subsets. For co-occurrence clustering, repertoires with fewer than 30,000 or more than 120,000 public chains were excluded, along with a handful of repertoires with anomalous nucleotide sharing. TCRdb provides this immuneACCESS table in a form limited to in-frame rearrangements. Some clones are lacking; in checked studies, under half of them reflect an unresolved V gene, and why the rest are absent is not known. That table is the source of V, J and clone size, and D and trimming were worked out from the DNA. This sample's table contains about 55,000 clones. Of the sample, roughly 9% is held by the ten largest clones.

In total, more than 500 healthy bone marrow donors made up the cohort. Cohort members were all nominally healthy when sampled, although unrecorded immune exposures were likely present. The donor was CMV seropositive and belonged to the group of around 300 seropositive cohort members. A peripheral blood sample was provided by each donor, and peripheral blood mononuclear cells were used for TCR beta sequencing. The Qiagen DNeasy Blood Extraction Kit was used to extract genomic DNA from the blood cell samples. Deletion took 0 bases off V and 6 bases off J, with a span of 14 bases between the germline ends. CDR3 length: 15 amino acids, cysteine to phenylalanine. CDR3 DNA only is kept here, 45 bases in frame from base 1. According to the germline V gene (reference sequence), CDR1 reads LNHNV and CDR2 reads YYDKDF. About this clone itself: The antigen this receptor binds is unknown.

The V and J segments used are TRBV15 and TRBJ1-1; a tentative D match to TRBD1 spans 5 bases. The source is a man aged 45-60 years in good health and CMV-seropositive. Sequencing was performed on PBMCs. The DNA sequence is TGTGCCACCAGCAGAGATCCGGGGGTCGGGGCTGAAGCTTTCTTT. Its protein is CATSRDPGVGAEAFF.